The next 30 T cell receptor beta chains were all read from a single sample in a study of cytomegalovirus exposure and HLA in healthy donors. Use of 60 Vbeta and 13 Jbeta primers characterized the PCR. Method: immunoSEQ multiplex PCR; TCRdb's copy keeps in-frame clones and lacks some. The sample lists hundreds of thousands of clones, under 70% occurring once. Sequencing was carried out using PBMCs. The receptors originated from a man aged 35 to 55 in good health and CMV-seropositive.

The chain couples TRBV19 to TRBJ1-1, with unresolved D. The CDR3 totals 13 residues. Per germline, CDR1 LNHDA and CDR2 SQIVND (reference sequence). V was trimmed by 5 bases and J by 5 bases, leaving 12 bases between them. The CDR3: CASSFDVETEAFF. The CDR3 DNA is TGTGCCAGTAGTTTCGATGTGGAGACTGAAGCTTTCTTT.

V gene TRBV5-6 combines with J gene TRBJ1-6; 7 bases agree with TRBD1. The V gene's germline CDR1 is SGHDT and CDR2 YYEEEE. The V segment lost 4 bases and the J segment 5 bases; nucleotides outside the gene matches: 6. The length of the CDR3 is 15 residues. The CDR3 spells CASSSEGADNSPLHF. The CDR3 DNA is TGTGCCAGCAGCAGCGAGGGGGCTGATAATTCACCCCTCCACTTT. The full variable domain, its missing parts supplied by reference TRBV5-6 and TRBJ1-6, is DAGVTQSPTHLIKTRGQQVTLRCSPKSGHDTVSWYQQALGQGPQFIFQYYEEEERQRGNFPDRFSGHQFPNYSSELNVNALLLGDSALYLCASSSEGADNSPLHFGNGTRLTVT.

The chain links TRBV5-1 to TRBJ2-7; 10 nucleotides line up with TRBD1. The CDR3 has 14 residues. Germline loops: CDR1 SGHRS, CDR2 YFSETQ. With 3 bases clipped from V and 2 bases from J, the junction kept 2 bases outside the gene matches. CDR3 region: CASSWTGGAYEQYF. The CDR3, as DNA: TGCGCCAGCAGCTGGACAGGGGGAGCCTACGAGCAGTACTTC.

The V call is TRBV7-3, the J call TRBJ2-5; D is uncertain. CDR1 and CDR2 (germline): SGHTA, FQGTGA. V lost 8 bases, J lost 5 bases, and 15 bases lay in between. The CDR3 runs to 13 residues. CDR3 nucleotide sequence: TGTGCCAGCGCCCGTAGCATCAGCGAGACCCAGTACTTC. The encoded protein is CASARSISETQYF. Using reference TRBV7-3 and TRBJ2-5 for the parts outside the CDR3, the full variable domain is GAGVSQTPSNKVTEKGKYVELRCDPISGHTALYWYRQSLGQGPEFLIYFQGTGAADDSGLPNDRFFAVRPEGSVSTLKIQRTERGDSAVYLCASARSISETQYFGPGTRLLVL.

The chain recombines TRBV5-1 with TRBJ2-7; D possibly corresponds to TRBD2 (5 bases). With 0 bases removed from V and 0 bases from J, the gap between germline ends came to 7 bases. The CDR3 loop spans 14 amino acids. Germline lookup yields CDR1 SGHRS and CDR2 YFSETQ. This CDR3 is CASSLAGISYEQYF. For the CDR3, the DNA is TGCGCCAGCAGCTTGGCCGGGATCTCCTACGAGCAGTACTTC.

The CDR3 coding sequence is TGTGCCAGCAGGGAAGGGGGCCAGAACACTGAAGCTTTCTTT. Protein: CASREGGQNTEAFF. V is TRBV28 and J is TRBJ1-1, with TRBD1 matching over 7 bases. The germline V gene encodes CDR1 MDHEN and CDR2 SYDVKM. The trim removed 6 bases at V and 1 base at J, leaving 5 bases unmatched. CDR3 length equals 14 residues.

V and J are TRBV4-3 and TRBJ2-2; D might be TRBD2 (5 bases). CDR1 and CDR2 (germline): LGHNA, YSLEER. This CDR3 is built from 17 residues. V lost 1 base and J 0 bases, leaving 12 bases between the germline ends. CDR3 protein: CASSQGETLANTGELFF. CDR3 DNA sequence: TGCGCCAGCAGCCAAGGGGAGACTCTCGCGAACACCGGGGAGCTGTTTTTT.

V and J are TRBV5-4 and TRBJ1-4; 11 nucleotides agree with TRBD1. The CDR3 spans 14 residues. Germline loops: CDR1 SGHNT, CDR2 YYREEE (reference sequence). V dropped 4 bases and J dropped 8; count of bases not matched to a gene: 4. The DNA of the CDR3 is TGTGCCAGCAGCAGGGACAGGGGGGACGAAAAACTGTTTTTT. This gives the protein CASSRDRGDEKLFF. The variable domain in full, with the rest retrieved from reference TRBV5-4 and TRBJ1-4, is ETGVTQSPTHLIKTRGQQVTLRCSSQSGHNTVSWYQQALGQGPQFIFQYYREEENGRGNFPPRFSGLQFPNYSSELNVNALELDDSALYLCASSRDRGDEKLFFGSGTQLSVL.

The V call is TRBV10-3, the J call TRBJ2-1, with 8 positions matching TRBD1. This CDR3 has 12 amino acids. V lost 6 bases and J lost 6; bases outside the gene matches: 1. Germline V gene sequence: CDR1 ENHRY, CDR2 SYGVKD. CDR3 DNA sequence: TGTGCCATCAGCGACAGGGGCAATGAGCAGTTCTTC. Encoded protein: CAISDRGNEQFF.

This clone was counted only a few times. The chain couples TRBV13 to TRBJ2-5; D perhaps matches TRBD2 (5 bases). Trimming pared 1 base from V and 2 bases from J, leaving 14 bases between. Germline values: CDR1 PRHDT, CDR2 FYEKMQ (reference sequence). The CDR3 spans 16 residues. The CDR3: CASSLVALASQETQYF. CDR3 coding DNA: TGTGCCAGCAGCTTAGTGGCCCTAGCCAGTCAAGAGACCCAGTACTTC.

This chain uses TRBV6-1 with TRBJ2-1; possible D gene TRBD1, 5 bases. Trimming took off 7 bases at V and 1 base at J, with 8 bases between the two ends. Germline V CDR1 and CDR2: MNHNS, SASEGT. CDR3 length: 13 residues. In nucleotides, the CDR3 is TGTGCCAGCAACCCAGGGTCCTACAATGAGCAGTTCTTC. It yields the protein CASNPGSYNEQFF.

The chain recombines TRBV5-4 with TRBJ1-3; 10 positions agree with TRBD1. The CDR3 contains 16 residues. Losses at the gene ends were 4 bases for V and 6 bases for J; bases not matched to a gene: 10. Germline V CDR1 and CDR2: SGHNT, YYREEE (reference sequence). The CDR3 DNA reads TGTGCCAGCAGCCGGGGGGGGACAGGGGAAGAAAACACCATATATTTT. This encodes CASSRGGTGEENTIYF.

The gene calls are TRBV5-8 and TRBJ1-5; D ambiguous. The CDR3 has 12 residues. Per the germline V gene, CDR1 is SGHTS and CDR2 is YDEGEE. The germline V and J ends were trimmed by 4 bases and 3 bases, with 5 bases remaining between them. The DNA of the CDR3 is TGTGCCAGCAGCCTACTCAATCAGCCCCAGCATTTT. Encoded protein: CASSLLNQPQHF. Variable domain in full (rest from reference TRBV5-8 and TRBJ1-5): EAGVTQSPTHLIKTRGQQATLRCSPISGHTSVYWYQQALGLGLQFLLWYDEGEERNRGNFPPRFSGRQFPNYSSELNVNALELEDSALYLCASSLLNQPQHFGDGTRLSIL.

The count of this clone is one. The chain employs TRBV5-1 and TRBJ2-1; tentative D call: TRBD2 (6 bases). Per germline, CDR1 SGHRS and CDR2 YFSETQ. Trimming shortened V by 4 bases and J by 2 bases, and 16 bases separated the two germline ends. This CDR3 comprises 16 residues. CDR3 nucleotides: TGCGCCAGCAGCGCCTCCGGGACTGCCCCCTACAATGAGCAGTTCTTC. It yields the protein CASSASGTAPYNEQFF.

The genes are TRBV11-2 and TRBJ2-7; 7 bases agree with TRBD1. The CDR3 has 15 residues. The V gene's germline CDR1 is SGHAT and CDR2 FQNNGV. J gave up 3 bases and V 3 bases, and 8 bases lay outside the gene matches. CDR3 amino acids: CASSFNRDSSYEQYF. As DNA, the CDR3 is TGTGCCAGCAGCTTCAACCGGGACAGCAGCTACGAGCAGTACTTC.

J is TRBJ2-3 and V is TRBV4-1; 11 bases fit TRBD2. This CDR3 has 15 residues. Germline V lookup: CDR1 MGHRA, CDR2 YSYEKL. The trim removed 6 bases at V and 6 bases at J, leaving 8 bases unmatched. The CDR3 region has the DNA TGCGCCAGCAGTCGTCTAGCGGGGGGTCTGGATACGCAGTATTTT. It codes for CASSRLAGGLDTQYF.

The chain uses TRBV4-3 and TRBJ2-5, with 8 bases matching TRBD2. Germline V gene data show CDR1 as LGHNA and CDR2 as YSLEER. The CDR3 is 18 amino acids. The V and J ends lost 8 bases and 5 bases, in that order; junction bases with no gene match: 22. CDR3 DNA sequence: TGCGCCAGCGCGCCGGGACTAGGGTCTTTCGTAGGTGAGGAGACCCAGTACTTC. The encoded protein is CASAPGLGSFVGEETQYF.

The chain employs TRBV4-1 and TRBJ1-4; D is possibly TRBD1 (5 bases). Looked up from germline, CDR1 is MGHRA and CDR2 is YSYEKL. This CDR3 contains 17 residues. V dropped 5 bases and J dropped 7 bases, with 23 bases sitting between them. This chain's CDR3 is CASSNFPPGTLSEKLFF. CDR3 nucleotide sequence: TGCGCCAGCAGCAACTTCCCCCCAGGGACTCTGAGTGAAAAACTGTTTTTT.

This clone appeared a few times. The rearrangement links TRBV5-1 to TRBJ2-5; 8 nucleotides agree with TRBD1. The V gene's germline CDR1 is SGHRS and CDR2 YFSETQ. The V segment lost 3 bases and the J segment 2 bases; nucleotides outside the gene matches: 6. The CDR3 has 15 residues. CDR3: CASSYLTGGQETQYF. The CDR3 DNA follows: TGCGCCAGCAGCTACCTCACAGGGGGACAAGAGACCCAGTACTTC. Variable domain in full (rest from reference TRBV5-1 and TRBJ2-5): KAGVTQTPRYLIKTRGQQVTLSCSPISGHRSVSWYQQTPGQGLQFLFEYFSETQRNKGNFPGRFSGRQFSNSRSEMNVSTLELGDSALYLCASSYLTGGQETQYFGPGTRLLVL.

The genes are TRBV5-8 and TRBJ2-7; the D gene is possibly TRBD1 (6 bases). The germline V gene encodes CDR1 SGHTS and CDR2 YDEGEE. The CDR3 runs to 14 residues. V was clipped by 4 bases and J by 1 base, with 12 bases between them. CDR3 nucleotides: TGTGCCAGCAGCCCAGGACAGTTTTCCTACGAGCAGTACTTC. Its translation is CASSPGQFSYEQYF. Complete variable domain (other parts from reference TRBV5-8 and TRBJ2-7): EAGVTQSPTHLIKTRGQQATLRCSPISGHTSVYWYQQALGLGLQFLLWYDEGEERNRGNFPPRFSGRQFPNYSSELNVNALELEDSALYLCASSPGQFSYEQYFGPGTRLTVT.

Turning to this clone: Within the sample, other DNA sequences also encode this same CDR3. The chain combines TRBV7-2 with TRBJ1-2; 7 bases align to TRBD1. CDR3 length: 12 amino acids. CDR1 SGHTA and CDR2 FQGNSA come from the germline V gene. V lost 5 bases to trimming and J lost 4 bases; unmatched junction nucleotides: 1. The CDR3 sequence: CASSPGGYGYTF. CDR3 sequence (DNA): TGTGCCAGCAGCCCAGGGGGCTATGGCTACACCTTC.

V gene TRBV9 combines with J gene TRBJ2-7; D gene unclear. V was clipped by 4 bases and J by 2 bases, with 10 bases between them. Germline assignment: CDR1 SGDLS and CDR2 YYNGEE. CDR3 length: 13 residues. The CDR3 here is CASSPSMAYEQYF. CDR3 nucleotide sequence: TGTGCCAGCAGCCCGAGTATGGCCTACGAGCAGTACTTC.

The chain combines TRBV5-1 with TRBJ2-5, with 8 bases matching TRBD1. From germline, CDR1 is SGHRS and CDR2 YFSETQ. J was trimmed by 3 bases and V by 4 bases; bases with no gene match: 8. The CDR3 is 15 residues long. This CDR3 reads CASSGQGFREETQYF. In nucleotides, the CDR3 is TGCGCCAGCAGCGGACAGGGTTTCAGAGAAGAGACCCAGTACTTC.

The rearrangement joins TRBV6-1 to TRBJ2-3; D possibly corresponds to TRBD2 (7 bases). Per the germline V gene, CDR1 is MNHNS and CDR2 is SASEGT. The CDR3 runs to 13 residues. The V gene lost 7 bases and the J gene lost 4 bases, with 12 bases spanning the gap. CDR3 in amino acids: CASTGRGPDTQYF. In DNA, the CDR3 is TGTGCCAGCACCGGGCGGGGGCCAGATACGCAGTATTTT.

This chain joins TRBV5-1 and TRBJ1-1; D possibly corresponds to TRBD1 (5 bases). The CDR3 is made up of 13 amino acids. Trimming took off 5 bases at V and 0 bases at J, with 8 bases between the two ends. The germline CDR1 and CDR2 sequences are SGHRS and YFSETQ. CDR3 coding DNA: TGCGCCAGCAGTGGGACTGTGAACACTGAAGCTTTCTTT. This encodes CASSGTVNTEAFF. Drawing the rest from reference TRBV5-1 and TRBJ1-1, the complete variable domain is KAGVTQTPRYLIKTRGQQVTLSCSPISGHRSVSWYQQTPGQGLQFLFEYFSETQRNKGNFPGRFSGRQFSNSRSEMNVSTLELGDSALYLCASSGTVNTEAFFGQGTRLTVV.

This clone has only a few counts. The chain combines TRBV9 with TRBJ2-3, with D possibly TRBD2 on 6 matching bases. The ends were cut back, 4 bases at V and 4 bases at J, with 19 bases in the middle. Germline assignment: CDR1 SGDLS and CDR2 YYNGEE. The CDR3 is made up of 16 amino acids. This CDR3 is CASSPRGGVVSDTQYF. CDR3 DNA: TGTGCCAGCAGCCCCCGGGGAGGCGTCGTATCAGATACGCAGTATTTT.

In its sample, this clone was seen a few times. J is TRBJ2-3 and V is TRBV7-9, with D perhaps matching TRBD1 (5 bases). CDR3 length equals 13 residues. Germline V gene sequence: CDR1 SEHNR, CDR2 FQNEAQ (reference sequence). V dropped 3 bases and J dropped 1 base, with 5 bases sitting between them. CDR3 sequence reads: CASSFRGTDTQYF. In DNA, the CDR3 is TGTGCCAGCAGCTTCAGGGGCACAGATACGCAGTATTTT.

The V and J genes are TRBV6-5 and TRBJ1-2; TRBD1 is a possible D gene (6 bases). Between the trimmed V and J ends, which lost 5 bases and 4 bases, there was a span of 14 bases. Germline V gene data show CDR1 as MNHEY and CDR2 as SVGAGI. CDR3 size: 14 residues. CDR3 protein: CASSPRGGSYGYTF. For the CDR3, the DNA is TGTGCCAGCAGTCCAAGGGGGGGTAGCTATGGCTACACCTTC.

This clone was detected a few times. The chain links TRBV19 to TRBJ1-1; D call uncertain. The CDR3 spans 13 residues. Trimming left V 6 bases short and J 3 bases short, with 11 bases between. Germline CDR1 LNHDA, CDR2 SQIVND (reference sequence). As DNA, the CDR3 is TGTGCCAGTAGACGGCAGGAGGACACTGAAGCTTTCTTT. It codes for CASRRQEDTEAFF.

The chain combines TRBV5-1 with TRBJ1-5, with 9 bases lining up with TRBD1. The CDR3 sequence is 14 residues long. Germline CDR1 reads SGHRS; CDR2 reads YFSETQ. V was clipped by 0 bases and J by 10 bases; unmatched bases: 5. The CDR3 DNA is TGCGCCAGCAGCTTGGCGGGACAGGGAACCCCCCAGCATTTT. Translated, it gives CASSLAGQGTPQHF.